These 9 T cell receptor beta chains were all obtained from the same sample, sequenced in a study of blood T cell repertoires in COVID-19. Sequencing used immunoSEQ multiplex PCR; TCRdb keeps in-frame clones, though not all of them. The sample includes some 99,000 clones, roughly 86% of them seen just once. Sequencing was performed on peripheral blood. The receptors shown here come from an older woman in a cohort sampled during active or convalescent COVID-19.

V usage is TRBV19 and J usage is TRBJ1-2; 7 bases agree with TRBD1. V was clipped by 3 bases and J by 2 bases; unmatched bases: 6. Germline CDR1 LNHDA, CDR2 SQIVND (reference sequence). There are 15 residues in the CDR3. CDR3 sequence reads: CASSMDRSRNYGYTF. The CDR3 bases are TGTGCCAGTAGTATGGACAGGAGCCGCAACTATGGCTACACCTTC.

The chain combines TRBV5-1 with TRBJ2-1; possibly TRBD2 for D (6 bases). This CDR3 region has 16 residues. V was pared by 1 base and J by 6 bases, with 17 bases between. Looked up from germline, CDR1 is SGHRS and CDR2 is YFSETQ. The CDR3 bases are TGCGCCAGCAGCTTGCAGCCGGGAGAAATTGTCAATGAGCAGTTCTTC. As protein: CASSLQPGEIVNEQFF.

The table lists this clone with a count of one. The rearrangement uses TRBV27 and TRBJ1-6, with D uncertain. The CDR3 covers 15 residues. Germline loops: CDR1 MNHEY, CDR2 SMNVEV (reference sequence). V dropped 5 bases and J dropped 0 bases, with 8 bases sitting between them. This CDR3 reads CASSVEISYNSPLHF. CDR3 nucleotide sequence: TGTGCCAGCAGTGTTGAGATCTCCTATAATTCACCCCTCCACTTT.

This clone came up once. The chain recombines TRBV5-1 with TRBJ1-2; no clear D gene. This CDR3 comprises 13 residues. Germline assignment: CDR1 SGHRS and CDR2 YFSETQ. The V and J ends lost 5 bases and 2 bases respectively, with 10 bases between them. The CDR3 DNA follows: TGCGCCAGCAGTCCGGACTGGAACTATGGCTACACCTTC. Translated: CASSPDWNYGYTF.

V usage is TRBV7-9 and J usage is TRBJ2-2; 8 nucleotides match TRBD1. V was clipped by 7 bases and J by 1 base; unmatched bases: 5. The CDR3 contains 15 residues. CDR1 and CDR2 (germline): SEHNR, FQNEAQ (reference sequence). The CDR3 protein is CASNPGTGNTGELFF. DNA for the CDR3: TGTGCCAGCAATCCCGGGACAGGGAACACCGGGGAGCTGTTTTTT.

The chain recombines TRBV18 with TRBJ2-6; a weak D match, TRBD2 (5 bases). CDR1 KGHSH and CDR2 LQKENI come from the germline V gene. V was cut by 2 bases and J by 4 bases, with 12 bases left in between. This CDR3 is 16 amino acids long. CDR3 nucleotides: TGTGCCAGCTCACCATCCGCCGGGATCGGGGCCAACGTCCTGACTTTC. Translating gives CASSPSAGIGANVLTF.

This chain links TRBV21-1 with TRBJ2-7; TRBD2 was called by the table and not checked on the DNA. TRBV21-1 is termed a pseudogene. The length of the CDR3 is 12 residues. DNA of the CDR3: TGTGCCAGCAGCAGAGGAACCTACGAGCAGTACTTC. Translation: CASSRGTYEQYF.

The chain joins TRBV5-1 to TRBJ2-1; 9 bases are a match to TRBD2. The V and J ends lost 1 base and 8 bases, in that order; junction bases with no gene match: 7. CDR1 is SGHRS and CDR2 is YFSETQ in the germline V gene. The length of the CDR3 is 15 residues. The DNA for the CDR3 is TGCGCCAGCAGCTTGCAGTCTAGCGGGATCGATGAGCAGTTCTTC. Protein sequence: CASSLQSSGIDEQFF.

This clone was seen more than once but under ten times. The V call is TRBV10-3, the J call TRBJ2-5; D might be TRBD2 (6 bases). V lost 2 bases and J 6 bases, leaving 10 bases between the germline ends. Germline CDR1 ENHRY, CDR2 SYGVKD. There are 13 residues in the CDR3. In DNA, the CDR3 is TGTGCCATCAGTGAGGGGGGGTCGCAGACCCAGTACTTC. Amino acids: CAISEGGSQTQYF.